This entry lists 2 T cell receptor beta chains sequenced from one sample in a study of blood T cell repertoires in COVID-19. Generated by immunoSEQ multiplex PCR, the TCRdb table keeps only in-frame clones and is missing some. The sample records 230,000 or so clones, about 85% being singletons. The sequenced material came from PBMCs or T cells enriched from blood (not recorded which). These receptors all stem from a woman in her forties or fifties who had been exposed to COVID-19.

The V and J genes are TRBV28 and TRBJ1-2; 7 nucleotides match TRBD1. Germline V gene lookup returns CDR1 MDHEN and CDR2 SYDVKM. This CDR3 has 15 amino acids. CDR3 residues: CAAITTSRGIGGYTF. The CDR3 DNA reads as TGTGCAGCGATAACGACAAGCAGGGGGATTGGAGGCTACACCTTC.

The V call is TRBV7-2, the J call TRBJ1-2, with a tentative D call TRBD1 (6 bases). V was trimmed by 4 bases and J by 7 bases, leaving 16 bases between them. Per germline, CDR1 SGHTA and CDR2 FQGNSA. This CDR3 is built from 14 residues. CDR3 coding DNA: TGTGCCAGCAGCTGGACTGGGGGCGTAAGTGGCTACACCTTC. This codes for CASSWTGGVSGYTF.